This T cell receptor beta chain stems from a study of T cell responses to AZD1222 COVID-19 vaccine. This CDR3 comprises 15 residues. The J segment lost 4 bases and the V segment lost 6 bases, leaving 11 bases of the junction unmatched. Germline assignment: CDR1 MNHEY and CDR2 SMNVEV (reference sequence). Study observations and caveats: Per reports, nearly half of all spike-specific TCRs target regions that are unmutated in variants.

This clone was found once. Its antigen remains unknown. Using immunoSEQ multiplex PCR, the repertoire was profiled, and TCRdb retains in-frame clones only, with some absent. Found here are about 150,000 clones, around 93% of them singletons; the top ten hold under 10%. The chain has TRBV27 and TRBJ1-1, with 7 nucleotides matching TRBD1. The TCR comes from an adult in good health. Here the sequenced sample was peripheral blood, taken on day 0 of AZD1222 vaccination. The CDR3 is CASREASGGVTEAFF. In DNA, the CDR3 is TGTGCCAGCAGAGAAGCGTCAGGGGGTGTCACTGAAGCTTTCTTT.